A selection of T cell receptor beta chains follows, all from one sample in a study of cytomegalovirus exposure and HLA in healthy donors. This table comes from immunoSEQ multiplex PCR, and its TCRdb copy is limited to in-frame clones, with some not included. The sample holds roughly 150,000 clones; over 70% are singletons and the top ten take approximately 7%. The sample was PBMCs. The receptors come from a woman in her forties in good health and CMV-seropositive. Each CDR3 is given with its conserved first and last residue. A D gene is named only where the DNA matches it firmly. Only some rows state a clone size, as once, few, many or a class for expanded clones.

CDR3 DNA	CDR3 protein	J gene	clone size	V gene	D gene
TGTGCCAGCAGCGTAGACACAGGGTCGGTGGAGACCCAGTACTTC	CASSVDTGSVETQYF	TRBJ2-5	-	TRBV9	-
TGTGCCAGCAGCTTAGGGAGGGTCATGAACACTGAAGCTTTCTTT	CASSLGRVMNTEAFF	TRBJ1-1	-	TRBV11-2	-
TGTGCCAGTAGTATTCGGGCGGGGTTCAATGAGCAGTTCTTC	CASSIRAGFNEQFF	TRBJ2-1	-	TRBV19	-
TGTGCCAGCAGTTACGACACAGACTACGAGCAGTACTTC	CASSYDTDYEQYF	TRBJ2-7	few	TRBV6-6	-
TGTGCCAGCAGTTACGGGGCAGGGCAATCACCCCTCCACTTT	CASSYGAGQSPLHF	TRBJ1-6	-	TRBV6-5	-
TGTGCCTGGAGCACAGGGATTATTAGAGCTTTCTTT	CAWSTGIIRAFF	TRBJ1-1	-	TRBV30	-
TGTGCCAGCAGTGAAGTGACAGGGGGCGGCTATGGCTACACCTTC	CASSEVTGGGYGYTF	TRBJ1-2	-	TRBV6-1	TRBD1
TGTGCCAGCAGCCCCGGGGCAGGGGTCAAGATATATGGCTACACCTTC	CASSPGAGVKIYGYTF	TRBJ1-2	-	TRBV7-6	-
TGTGCCTGGAGTGCTCGAGGAGGTGGGAATCAGCCCCAGCATTTT	CAWSARGGGNQPQHF	TRBJ1-5	-	TRBV30	-
TGTGCCAGCAGCTTAGTCGGGGGGCGGGGAGATACGCAGTATTTT	CASSLVGGRGDTQYF	TRBJ2-3	-	TRBV11-2	-
TGCGCCAGCAGCCAAGACCAGGGGGCGGGTGAGCAGTTCTTC	CASSQDQGAGEQFF	TRBJ2-1	-	TRBV4-1	TRBD1
TGTGCCAGCAGCCAAGATTTAGGAGGAACCGGGGAGCTGTTTTTT	CASSQDLGGTGELFF	TRBJ2-2	-	TRBV4-1	-
TGCGCCAGCAGCCTCGGACCGGACAAAAAGGGCTACACCTTC	CASSLGPDKKGYTF	TRBJ1-2	-	TRBV5-1	-
TGCGCCAGCAGCCGAGACCGACAGGGGGCGAATTGGGACACTGAAGCTTTCTTT	CASSRDRQGANWDTEAFF	TRBJ1-1	-	TRBV4-1	TRBD1
TGTGCCAGCAGTGATACTGGAGCGTGGCAGTACTTC	CASSDTGAWQYF	TRBJ2-7	-	TRBV25-1	-
TGCGCCAGCAGCTTGACAGCGGCTTTAGCAACTAATGAAAAACTGTTTTTT	CASSLTAALATNEKLFF	TRBJ1-4	-	TRBV5-1	-
TGTGCCAGCAGTTGGCGAGCGGGGGGCCCCTACAATGAGCAGTTCTTC	CASSWRAGGPYNEQFF	TRBJ2-1	-	TRBV7-3	TRBD2
TGTGCCAGCTCACCGACAGGTAGCACAGATACGCAGTATTTT	CASSPTGSTDTQYF	TRBJ2-3	-	TRBV18	-
TGCGCCAGCAGCCAAGATCTACAGCTCCCAGGAAAACTGTTTTTT	CASSQDLQLPGKLFF	TRBJ1-4	-	TRBV4-1	-
TGTGCCAGCTCCTATAACGGACAGGGCCAAAGGGAGCAGTACTTC	CASSYNGQGQREQYF	TRBJ2-7	-	TRBV28	TRBD1
TGTGCCAGCAGGCCCCCTAGAACCGGGGAGCTGTTTTTT	CASRPPRTGELFF	TRBJ2-2	-	TRBV2	-
TGCGCCAGCAGACCAAGCTGGCTACAGGGGGCTTACAATGAGCAGTTCTTC	CASRPSWLQGAYNEQFF	TRBJ2-1	-	TRBV5-1	TRBD1
TGCGCCAGCAGCCGCAATCGACTTGACGAAAAACTGTTTTTT	CASSRNRLDEKLFF	TRBJ1-4	-	TRBV4-3	-
TGCGCCAGCAGCCAAGATGTGGGGGGGGGCCGTAAGACCCAGTACTTC	CASSQDVGGGRKTQYF	TRBJ2-5	-	TRBV4-3	-
TGTGCCAGCAGCAAACCGACAGGGGATGGCACTGAAGCTTTCTTT	CASSKPTGDGTEAFF	TRBJ1-1	-	TRBV5-4	TRBD1
TGTGCCAGCAGGTCCCGAGGTAGCGGGTCTTCGAACACCGGGGAGCTGTTTTTT	CASRSRGSGSSNTGELFF	TRBJ2-2	few	TRBV7-2	TRBD2
TGTGCCATCAGCGCTGGGACAGGGATCCACGAGCAGTACTTC	CAISAGTGIHEQYF	TRBJ2-7	once	TRBV10-3	TRBD1
TGTGCCAGCAGCCTCAGGACAGGGAGGGACACTGAAGCTTTCTTT	CASSLRTGRDTEAFF	TRBJ1-1	few	TRBV14	TRBD1
TGTGCCAGCAGCTTAGGGGGCGGGGGGGCCTTTCGCAATGAGCAGTTCTTC	CASSLGGGGAFRNEQFF	TRBJ2-1	-	TRBV11-3	TRBD2
TGTGCCATCACAGGGTCGTACACCGGGGAGCTGTTTTTT	CAITGSYTGELFF	TRBJ2-2	once	TRBV10-3	-
TGTGCCTGGACAGGGGGCTTCTACGAGCAGTACTTC	CAWTGGFYEQYF	TRBJ2-7	-	TRBV30	TRBD1
TGTGCCAGCAGCTTAATGACAGGGGTCCTATCCTACGAGCAGTACTTC	CASSLMTGVLSYEQYF	TRBJ2-7	-	TRBV7-8	TRBD1
TGCGCCAGCAGCCCGGGGGATAGGGGTCGCGGCTACACCTTC	CASSPGDRGRGYTF	TRBJ1-2	-	TRBV4-1	-
TGTTTCAAGAAGAAGGCGGCATACGAGCAGTACTTC	CFKKKAAYEQYF	TRBJ2-7	-	TRBV6-6	-
TGTGCCAGGGGCGAGACAGGGTCTGAAGCTTTCTTT	CARGETGSEAFF	TRBJ1-1	-	TRBV5-8	TRBD1
TGTGCCAGCAGTCATACAGGGGTGGCGTACGAGCAGTACTTC	CASSHTGVAYEQYF	TRBJ2-7	-	TRBV6-1	TRBD1
TGTGCCAGCAGAAATAGCGGGGGATTATACAATGAGCAGTTCTTC	CASRNSGGLYNEQFF	TRBJ2-1	-	TRBV6-6	TRBD2
TGTGCCAGCAGCCAGGACAGGGAGAACACTGAAGCTTTCTTT	CASSQDRENTEAFF	TRBJ1-1	once	TRBV5-4	TRBD1
TGTGCCAGCAGCTCGACTAGCCGGGGGATGCAGTATTTT	CASSSTSRGMQYF	TRBJ2-3	-	TRBV11-3	TRBD2
TGTGCCAGCAGCCAAGAAACTAGCGGGGGGGTGGAGGAGCTGTTTTTT	CASSQETSGGVEELFF	TRBJ2-2	-	TRBV4-2	TRBD2
TGTGCCAGCAGCTACAGGGCCACTGAAGCTTTCTTT	CASSYRATEAFF	TRBJ1-1	-	TRBV7-9	-
TGTGCCATCAGAAGACAGGGAGGCCCCAACACTGAAGCTTTCTTT	CAIRRQGGPNTEAFF	TRBJ1-1	few	TRBV10-3	TRBD1
TGTGCCAGCAGCTTTAGTTCGCCAGATACGCAGTATTTT	CASSFSSPDTQYF	TRBJ2-3	-	TRBV7-3	-
TGCGCCAGCAGCTTGGGAGGGACAGGGGAAGAGACCCAGTACTTC	CASSLGGTGEETQYF	TRBJ2-5	-	TRBV5-1	TRBD1
TGTGCCAGCAGCTCGGGACAGCCGAATCAGCCCCAGCATTTT	CASSSGQPNQPQHF	TRBJ1-5	-	TRBV7-2	TRBD1
TGTGCCAGCAGCTTCAGAGGGACAGCCTATGGCTACACCTTC	CASSFRGTAYGYTF	TRBJ1-2	-	TRBV5-4	TRBD1
TGTGCCAGCAGTTGCTCGGAGGGTACGTGGCCCCAGCATTTT	CASSCSEGTWPQHF	TRBJ1-5	-	TRBV6-5	-
TGTGCCAGCAGTCCCAACAGGGGAAACACCATATATTTT	CASSPNRGNTIYF	TRBJ1-3	-	TRBV27	-
TGTGCCAGCAGCGTTCTTCCGGACAGCGGCGAAGCTTTCTTT	CASSVLPDSGEAFF	TRBJ1-1	-	TRBV9	-
TGTGCCAGCAGTTACACGACAGGGTTGAACACTGAAGCTTTCTTT	CASSYTTGLNTEAFF	TRBJ1-1	-	TRBV6-5	TRBD1
TGTGCCAGCAGCCTCGATCCGCCGGATTCACCCCTCCACTTT	CASSLDPPDSPLHF	TRBJ1-6	-	TRBV4-2	-
TGTGCCAGCAGCACAGCCGTTGAGGGAAACAGTCAGTACTTC	CASSTAVEGNSQYF	TRBJ2-4	-	TRBV9	-
TGTGCCAGCAGCTTAGCGAGAGCGGGGACCTACGAGCAGTACTTC	CASSLARAGTYEQYF	TRBJ2-7	-	TRBV7-2	TRBD2
TGTGCCAGCAGCGTCTCGAGGCAAGAGACCCAGTACTTC	CASSVSRQETQYF	TRBJ2-5	-	TRBV9	-
TGTGCCTTTGGGACAGGGGGCCCCTATGGCTACACCTTC	CAFGTGGPYGYTF	TRBJ1-2	-	TRBV30	TRBD1
TGTGCCAGCAGCCGGGGTGGAGATCTGGGCAATGAGCAGTTCTTC	CASSRGGDLGNEQFF	TRBJ2-1	-	TRBV11-3	-
TGCGCCAGCAGCCCCTCGGGACTAGCGGGGGGGGTCGAGCAGTTCTTC	CASSPSGLAGGVEQFF	TRBJ2-1	-	TRBV5-1	TRBD2
TGTGCCAGCAGTGACCCCCCAGGGGGAGGAGGTTCCCTCCAAGAGCAGTACTTC	CASSDPPGGGGSLQEQYF	TRBJ2-7	-	TRBV6-1	-
TGTGCCTGTGACCAGGGGGAGAGGGGCTACACCTTC	CACDQGERGYTF	TRBJ1-2	-	TRBV30	TRBD1
TGCGCCAGCAGCATAGCCGGGACAGCGGTTTCAGAAGCTTTCTTT	CASSIAGTAVSEAFF	TRBJ1-1	once	TRBV4-3	TRBD1